This T cell receptor beta chain is from a study of early T cells in non-severe SARS-CoV-2 infection. Regarding the study as a whole: There was a bias toward anti-spike CD8 responses in VDJdb matching, which missed private and CD4 specificities.

This clonotype has a handful of counts. The antigen is undetermined. Attached unique molecular identifiers marked individual cDNA molecules. TCRdb reanalysed the 5' RACE reads using MiXCR and keeps one entry per CDR3 protein. The sample contains over 60,000 distinct CDR3 sequences, about an eighth of which appear only once. Sequencing was done on a sample of whole blood. The sequence derives from an adult who was a healthcare worker with PCR-confirmed SARS-CoV-2 infection or an uninfected control (not recorded which).

CDR3 in DNA: TGTGCCAGCAGCTTGAATTGGGATGAGCAGTTCTTC. Translation gives CASSLNWDEQFF. V and J are TRBV7-9 and TRBJ2-1; D ambiguous. Germline loops: CDR1 SEHNR, CDR2 FQNEAQ (reference sequence). V gave up 3 bases and J gave up 8 bases, with 8 bases separating them. The CDR3 is made up of 12 amino acids.